This T cell receptor (beta chain) was sequenced for a study of monozygotic twins with inflammatory bowel disease. The CDR3 runs to 12 residues. Germline V CDR1 and CDR2: SNHLY, FYNNEI. TCRdb re-called the 5' RACE reads; one entry per CDR3 protein, DNA not given. The sample includes 400,000 to 500,000 distinct CDR3 sequences. This TCR derives from a human donor with ulcerative colitis or Crohn's disease, or a healthy co-twin of an affected twin (not recorded which). The V gene is TRBV2, the J gene TRBJ1-1. Sequencing input: blood. The CDR3 is CARRSPNTEAFF.